This TCR beta chain was identified during a study of blood T cell repertoires in COVID-19. In the study overall: Sites in the United States, Italy and Spain provided acute and convalescent COVID-19 samples.

Germline CDR1 MNHEY, CDR2 SVGAGI. V was clipped by 0 bases and J by 9 bases, with 12 bases between them. The CDR3 sequence is 14 residues long. Per the original methods: The authors estimated nucleated cell counts from reference gene primer amplification. Sequencing used immunoSEQ multiplex PCR; TCRdb keeps in-frame clones, though not all of them. V and J calls and clone size are as listed in that table; D and trimming were resolved from the DNA. The sample lists about 300,000 clones, almost 90% occurring once. This TCR was recovered from a woman aged 18-29 years with acute COVID-19. The chain combines TRBV6-5 with TRBJ1-5; D gene uncertain. The sequenced sample consisted of PBMCs or T cells enriched from blood (not recorded which). CDR3 DNA sequence: TGTGCCAGCAGTTACTCGGGCCCCACCTGGCCCCAGCATTTT. It specifies CASSYSGPTWPQHF.